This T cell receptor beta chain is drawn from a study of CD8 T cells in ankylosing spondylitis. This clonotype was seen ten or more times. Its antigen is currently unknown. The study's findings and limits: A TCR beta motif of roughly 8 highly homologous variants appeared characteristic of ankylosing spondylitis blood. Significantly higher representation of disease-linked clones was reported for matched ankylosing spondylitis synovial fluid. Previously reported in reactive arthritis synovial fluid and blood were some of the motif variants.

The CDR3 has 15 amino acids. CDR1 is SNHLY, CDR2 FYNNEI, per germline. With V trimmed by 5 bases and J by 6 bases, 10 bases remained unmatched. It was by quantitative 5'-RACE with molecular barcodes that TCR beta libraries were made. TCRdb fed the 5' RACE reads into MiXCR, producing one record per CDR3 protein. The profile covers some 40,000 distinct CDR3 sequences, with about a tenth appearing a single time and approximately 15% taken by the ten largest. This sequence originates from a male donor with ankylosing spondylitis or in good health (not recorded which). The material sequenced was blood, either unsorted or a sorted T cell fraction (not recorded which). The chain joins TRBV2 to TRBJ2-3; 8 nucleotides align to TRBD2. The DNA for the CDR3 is TGTGCCAGCAGTTACAACGGGAGGGATTCGGATACGCAGTATTTT. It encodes CASSYNGRDSDTQYF.